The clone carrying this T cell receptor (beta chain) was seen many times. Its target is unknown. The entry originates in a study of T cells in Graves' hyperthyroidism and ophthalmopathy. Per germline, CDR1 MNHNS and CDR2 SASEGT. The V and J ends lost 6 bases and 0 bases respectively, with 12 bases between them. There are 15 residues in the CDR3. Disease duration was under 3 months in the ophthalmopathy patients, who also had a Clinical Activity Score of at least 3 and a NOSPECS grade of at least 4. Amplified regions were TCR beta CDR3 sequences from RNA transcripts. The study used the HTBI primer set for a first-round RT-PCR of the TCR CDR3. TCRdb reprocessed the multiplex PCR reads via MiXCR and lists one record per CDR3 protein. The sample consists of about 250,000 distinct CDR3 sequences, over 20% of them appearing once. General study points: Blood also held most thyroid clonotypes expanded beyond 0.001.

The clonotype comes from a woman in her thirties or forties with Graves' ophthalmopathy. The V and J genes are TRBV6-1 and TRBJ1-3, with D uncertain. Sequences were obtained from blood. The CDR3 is CASSPGAYSGNTIYF. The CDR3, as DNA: TGTGCCAGCAGCCCCGGCGCCTACTCTGGAAACACCATATATTTT.